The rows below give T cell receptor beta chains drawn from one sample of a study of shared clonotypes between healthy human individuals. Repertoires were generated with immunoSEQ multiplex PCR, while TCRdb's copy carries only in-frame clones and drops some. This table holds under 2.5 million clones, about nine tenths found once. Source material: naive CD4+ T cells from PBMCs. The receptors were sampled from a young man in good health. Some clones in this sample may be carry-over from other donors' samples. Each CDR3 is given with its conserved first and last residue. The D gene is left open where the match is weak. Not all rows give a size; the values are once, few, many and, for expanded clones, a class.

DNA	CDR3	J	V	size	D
TGCGCCAGCAGCTTGGATCCTAGCGGGTACAATGAGCAGTTCTTC	CASSLDPSGYNEQFF	TRBJ2-1	TRBV5-1	-	TRBD2
TGTGCCAGCAGCCAAGAGGGACTAGCGGGCAGACAAGAGACCCAGTACTTC	CASSQEGLAGRQETQYF	TRBJ2-5	TRBV4-2	-	TRBD2
TGTGCCTGGAGAGCGGCGGGAGGGCTCAATGAGCAGTTCTTC	CAWRAAGGLNEQFF	TRBJ2-1	TRBV30	-	TRBD2
TGTGCCAGTAGTATATGGGCCGGGGAGCTGTTTTTT	CASSIWAGELFF	TRBJ2-2	TRBV19	-	-
TGTGCCAGCTCCCCTTCCGGGCTCTCTAATTACGAGCAGTACTTC	CASSPSGLSNYEQYF	TRBJ2-7	TRBV18	-	-
TGTGCCAGCTCACCACTGAAGGGGGAGGCCGAGCAGTACTTC	CASSPLKGEAEQYF	TRBJ2-7	TRBV18	-	-
TGTGCCAGCAGCCCGCCCCCCGCATTGACTAGCGGGAGGTATAATGAGCAGTTCTTC	CASSPPPALTSGRYNEQFF	TRBJ2-1	TRBV5-4	once	TRBD2
TGTGCTAGTGGTTCCACGCCGGGACAGGGATCGTACTATGGCTACACCTTC	CASGSTPGQGSYYGYTF	TRBJ1-2	TRBV12-5	few	TRBD1
TGTGCCAGCAGCTTGGTCTCGGGACTAGCGGTTCCCAATGAGCAGTTCTTC	CASSLVSGLAVPNEQFF	TRBJ2-1	TRBV11-2	-	TRBD2
TGTGCCAGCAGCCAAGTAGAATTGGGGACAGGGTTCATAGATACGCAGTATTTT	CASSQVELGTGFIDTQYF	TRBJ2-3	TRBV14	-	TRBD1
TGTGCCAGCAGCTTCTTTGGGACAGCGACCTACGAGCAGTACTTC	CASSFFGTATYEQYF	TRBJ2-7	TRBV5-4	-	TRBD1
TGTGCCAGCTCATTTTTGCCTCGACCGGTCATCGATGAGCAGTTCTTC	CASSFLPRPVIDEQFF	TRBJ2-1	TRBV18	once	-
TGTGCCAGCAGCTGGGGGACTGCTCCGGGACGGATGAACACTGAAGCTTTCTTT	CASSWGTAPGRMNTEAFF	TRBJ1-1	TRBV5-6	-	-
TGTGCCAGCAGCCGAATCACAGGGGGTGATGAAAAACTGTTTTTT	CASSRITGGDEKLFF	TRBJ1-4	TRBV11-2	-	TRBD1
TGTGCCAGCATCTCTTCAACCGGGACAGGGGCCTACGAGCAGTACTTC	CASISSTGTGAYEQYF	TRBJ2-7	TRBV28	-	TRBD1
TGCGCCAGCAGTTATGGACTAGCGGGATCAGATACGCAGTATTTT	CASSYGLAGSDTQYF	TRBJ2-3	TRBV5-1	-	TRBD2
TGTGCCAGCAGCTTAAAAGGTCCTAGCGGGGCCTACAATGAGCAGTTCTTC	CASSLKGPSGAYNEQFF	TRBJ2-1	TRBV7-3	-	TRBD2
TGCGCCAGCAGCCAACCCGGGACAGGGCTCGGGGAGCTGTTTTTT	CASSQPGTGLGELFF	TRBJ2-2	TRBV4-1	once	TRBD1
TGCGCCAGCAGCCAGGGGAGCACCGGGGAGCTGTTTTTT	CASSQGSTGELFF	TRBJ2-2	TRBV5-1	-	-
TGTGCCAGCAGCTCCGTGGGCGAGGTTTCCTACGAGCAGTACTTC	CASSSVGEVSYEQYF	TRBJ2-7	TRBV28	-	-
TGTGCCACCAGTCGGCGGACCTTATCCTACGAGCAGTACTTC	CATSRRTLSYEQYF	TRBJ2-7	TRBV15	-	-
TGTGCCAGCAGCCCCACGGGACAGGGACCCCATGGCTACACCTTC	CASSPTGQGPHGYTF	TRBJ1-2	TRBV5-5	-	TRBD1
TGTGCCAGCTCAAGATCCGACGGGATGTACACTGAAGCTTTCTTT	CASSRSDGMYTEAFF	TRBJ1-1	TRBV18	-	-
TGTGCCAGCAGCTCCCACTCGGACGGCCCTCGGTACTTC	CASSSHSDGPRYF	TRBJ2-7	TRBV7-3	-	-
TGTGCCAGCAACTACATCGTGGGACAGTTTGAAGCTTTCTTT	CASNYIVGQFEAFF	TRBJ1-1	TRBV6-1	-	TRBD1
TGTGCCAGCACTCGACAGGGCGAAGAGCAGTACTTC	CASTRQGEEQYF	TRBJ2-7	TRBV6-1	-	TRBD1
TGTGCCAGCAGGCGGACAGGGGACCTCGGCAATCAGCCCCAGCATTTT	CASRRTGDLGNQPQHF	TRBJ1-5	TRBV6-6	-	TRBD1
TGTGCCAGTAGCAGGGGCCGTTGGGAACTGTTTTTT	CASSRGRWELFF	TRBJ1-4	TRBV19	-	-
TGCAGTTCAGCGTTGTCCTACGAGCAGTACTTC	CSSALSYEQYF	TRBJ2-7	TRBV20-1	-	-
TGTGCCAGCAGGACAGAATTGAACACTGAAGCTTTCTTT	CASRTELNTEAFF	TRBJ1-1	TRBV2	-	-
TGTGCCAGCAGCTTACGAGGCGGGAGGCGTGTAGAGACCCAGTACTTC	CASSLRGGRRVETQYF	TRBJ2-5	TRBV7-3	once	TRBD2
TGTGCCAGCAGCCCGGACAGTATATCTGAAGCTTTCTTT	CASSPDSISEAFF	TRBJ1-1	TRBV5-4	-	-
TGTGCCAGCAGCTTGGAGGTTAGCGACAGCTACGAGCAGTACTTC	CASSLEVSDSYEQYF	TRBJ2-7	TRBV5-6	-	-
TGTGCCAGCGAAGAGGGCATGATAGCGGGAGGGGGAACCGGGGAGCTGTTTTTT	CASEEGMIAGGGTGELFF	TRBJ2-2	TRBV2	-	TRBD2
TGTGCCAGCAGCCAAGAACAGTCTGGAGGGGTTGCCGAGCAGTACTTC	CASSQEQSGGVAEQYF	TRBJ2-7	TRBV4-2	once	-
TGTGCCAGCAGCTTGCTCGGGACAGATAACTATGGCTACACCTTC	CASSLLGTDNYGYTF	TRBJ1-2	TRBV5-8	once	TRBD1
TGTGCCAGCAGTTTTACTAGCGGGAGGGGCGAGCAGTACTTC	CASSFTSGRGEQYF	TRBJ2-7	TRBV28	-	TRBD2
TGTGCCATCACCCAATCGCTGACAGGGAACGAGCAGTACTTC	CAITQSLTGNEQYF	TRBJ2-7	TRBV10-3	-	TRBD1
TGCGCCAGCAGCCAAGGATTCCAGCCGAATCAGCCCCAGCATTTT	CASSQGFQPNQPQHF	TRBJ1-5	TRBV4-1	-	-
TGCGCCAGCAGCTGGAGACTAGCGGGAGGAGGCAATGAGCAGTTCTTC	CASSWRLAGGGNEQFF	TRBJ2-1	TRBV5-1	-	TRBD2
TGCAGCGTTGAGACAGGGGGGGGGACAGATACGCAGTATTTT	CSVETGGGTDTQYF	TRBJ2-3	TRBV29-1	-	TRBD1
TGTGCCAGCAGCGTAGTAGGAGGGGGCGGAGAGACCCAGTACTTC	CASSVVGGGGETQYF	TRBJ2-5	TRBV9	-	-